The 2 T cell receptor beta chains below were found in one sample sequenced in a study of CD8+CD57+ T cells in acquired aplastic anemia. TCR beta VDJ combinations and CDR3 sequences were profiled from genomic DNA. TCRdb passed the reads through MiXCR, listing each CDR3 protein once. This sample has under 200,000 distinct CDR3 sequences, with around 48% found just once. Sequencing involved patients with CD8+CD57+ cell expansion previously shown by flow cytometry. The specimen sequenced was sorted CD4+, CD8+, or CD8+CD57+ T cells (not recorded which) from PBMCs. Receptor source: a human donor with aplastic anemia.

This clonotype was counted a few times. The chain combines TRBV20-1 with TRBJ1-2; the D gene is possibly TRBD1 (6 bases). Looked up from germline, CDR1 is DFQATT and CDR2 is SNEGSKA (reference sequence). The CDR3 covers 14 residues. Trimming removed 4 bases from V and 6 bases from J, with 18 bases in between. This chain's CDR3 is CSATMSGTSNGYTF. The CDR3 nucleotides read TGCAGTGCTACAATGTCCGGGACATCTAATGGCTACACCTTC.

The rearrangement links TRBV20-1 to TRBJ2-7; 11 positions match TRBD1. Germline lookup yields CDR1 DFQATT and CDR2 SNEGSKA (reference sequence). Trimming cost V 5 bases and J 3 bases; bases outside gene matches: 3. The CDR3 contains 13 residues. The CDR3 spells CSAGTGGSYEQYF. CDR3 DNA sequence: TGCAGTGCTGGGACAGGGGGGAGCTACGAGCAGTACTTC.